The TCR beta chain described here comes from a study of monozygotic twins with cystic fibrosis. Per the germline V gene, CDR1 is PRHDT and CDR2 is FYEKMQ (reference sequence). V lost 5 bases, J lost 4 bases, and 11 bases lay in between. This CDR3 is built from 13 residues. TCRdb's copy holds only in-frame clones and misses some; the assay was immunoSEQ multiplex PCR. This sample carries about 15,000 clones, around 98% of them seen once, and the ten largest clones take around 0.37%. This chain joins TRBV13 and TRBJ1-1; tentatively, D is TRBD1 (5 bases). This TCR was recovered from a girl aged 2-10 years with cystic fibrosis. The sample consisted of blood. CDR3 bases: TGTGCCAGCAGCCTCGGGACTAGCACTGAAGCTTTCTTT. The encoded protein is CASSLGTSTEAFF.